The source of this T cell receptor (beta chain) is a study of blood T cell repertoires in COVID-19. Study at large: Sources were T cells, B-cell-depleted T cells, or PBMCs; the material itself was cDNA or gDNA.

The cohort comprised adults aged about 18 to 100 years residing in approximately 22 US areas. Self-reported history from a screening survey and questionnaire set each donor's cohort. Either two negative PCRs, clearance, or symptom resolution qualified Cohort 3 donors as recovered. This CDR3 comprises 15 residues. Trimming left V 6 bases short and J 2 bases short, with 17 bases between. Germline lookup yields CDR1 LNHDA and CDR2 SQIVND (reference sequence). TCRdb keeps only in-frame clones here, not all; method: immunoSEQ multiplex PCR. The table lists 350,000 to 400,000 clones, 85% to 90% of them singletons, with about 1% in the top ten.

The sequencing sample was made of PBMCs or T cells enriched from blood (not recorded which). This receptor was taken from a man between 18 and 29 years old who had recovered from COVID-19. The chain is built from TRBV19 and TRBJ2-7; tentatively, D is TRBD2 (5 bases). CDR3 DNA sequence: TGTGCCAGTAGGACGGGGAGAGACCCTACCTACGAGCAGTACTTC. Encoded protein: CASRTGRDPTYEQYF.